A selection of T cell receptor beta chains follows, all from one sample in a study of cytotoxic CD8 clonotypes in ibrutinib-treated CLL. The assay was immunoSEQ multiplex PCR, and TCRdb's table has in-frame clones only and misses some. Here the sample spans tens of thousands of clones, approximately 69% being singletons. Source: PBMCs, taken after 12 months of ibrutinib treatment. The origin of the receptors is a human donor with chronic lymphocytic leukemia. Each CDR3 is given without its conserved first and last residue. Some rows have no size entry. The others give once, few or many, or a class for an expanded clone.

-,TRBJ1-2,TRBV9,ASSVATTGSGIDYGYT
-,TRBJ1-1,TRBV27,ASSFPGGTEAF
-,TRBJ2-7,TRBV13,ASSSPGGLALSYEQY
few,TRBJ2-1,TRBV2,ASSDGGNEQF
medium-sized,TRBJ2-7,TRBV9,ASSVGVAGPLYEQY
few,TRBJ2-4,TRBV2,ASSERTWGGKNIQY
-,TRBJ1-6,TRBV6-6,ASSKDSFLQTPLH
-,TRBJ1-2,TRBV7-8,ASSPYQRTGSADGYT
few,TRBJ1-2,TRBV10-3,AISESVRSNYGYT
-,TRBJ2-7,TRBV30,AWSVSGNVEQY
-,TRBJ2-1,TRBV7-3,ASSPNGGLYNEQF
-,TRBJ1-2,TRBV2,ASTEGGIGYT
-,TRBJ2-7,TRBV5-8,ASSTAVSGYSYEQY
-,TRBJ1-1,TRBV27,ASSLNRMNTEAF
-,TRBJ1-5,TRBV6-1,ASSDPRDRGSDSNQPQH
-,TRBJ1-2,TRBV25-1,ASSRGGQSYGYT
-,TRBJ1-1,TRBV5-1,ASSFQGDTEAF
-,TRBJ2-1,TRBV27,ASSRGTGVFNEQF
-,TRBJ1-4,TRBV5-1,ASGLTGTEGEKLF
-,TRBJ2-1,TRBV9,ASSAMTSDEQF
-,TRBJ2-7,TRBV28,ASSLGPEVSYEQY
-,TRBJ2-2,TRBV11-2,ASSLSYPPSGGNTGELF
-,TRBJ2-7,TRBV7-9,ASSLVRQSPYEQY
-,TRBJ2-1,TRBV19,ASVSGLYNEQF
-,TRBJ1-6,TRBV29-1,SVPYRDRLHNSPLH
-,TRBJ2-5,TRBV7-9,ASSTRGREQETQY
few,TRBJ1-2,TRBV29-1,SGRLGAGYT
-,TRBJ1-5,TRBV7-9,ASSLAGYGNQPQH
-,TRBJ2-1,TRBV27,ASSLVGNEQF